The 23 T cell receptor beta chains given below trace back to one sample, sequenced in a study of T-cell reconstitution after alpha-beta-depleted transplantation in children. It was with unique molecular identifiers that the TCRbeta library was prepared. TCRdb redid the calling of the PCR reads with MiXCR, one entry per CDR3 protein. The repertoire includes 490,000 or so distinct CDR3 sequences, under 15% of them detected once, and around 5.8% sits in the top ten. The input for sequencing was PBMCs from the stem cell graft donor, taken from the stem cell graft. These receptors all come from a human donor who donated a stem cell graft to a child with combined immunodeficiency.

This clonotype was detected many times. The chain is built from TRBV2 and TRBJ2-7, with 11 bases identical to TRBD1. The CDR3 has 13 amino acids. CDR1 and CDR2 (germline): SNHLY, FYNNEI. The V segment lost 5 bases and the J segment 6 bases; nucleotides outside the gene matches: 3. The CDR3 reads CASSPGTGGEQYF. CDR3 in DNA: TGTGCCAGCAGTCCCGGGACAGGGGGCGAGCAGTACTTC.

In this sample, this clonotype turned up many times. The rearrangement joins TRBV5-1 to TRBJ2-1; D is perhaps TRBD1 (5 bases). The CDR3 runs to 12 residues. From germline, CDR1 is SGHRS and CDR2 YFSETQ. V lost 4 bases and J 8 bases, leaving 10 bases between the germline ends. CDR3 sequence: CASSNQGDEQFF. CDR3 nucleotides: TGCGCCAGCAGCAACCAGGGCGATGAGCAGTTCTTC.

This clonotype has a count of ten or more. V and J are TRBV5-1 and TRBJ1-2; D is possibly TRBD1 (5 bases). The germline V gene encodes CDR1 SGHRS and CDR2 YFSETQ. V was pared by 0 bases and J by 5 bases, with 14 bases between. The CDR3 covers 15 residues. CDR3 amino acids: CASSLALGARYGYTF. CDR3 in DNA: TGCGCCAGCAGCTTGGCGTTAGGGGCGAGGTATGGCTACACCTTC.

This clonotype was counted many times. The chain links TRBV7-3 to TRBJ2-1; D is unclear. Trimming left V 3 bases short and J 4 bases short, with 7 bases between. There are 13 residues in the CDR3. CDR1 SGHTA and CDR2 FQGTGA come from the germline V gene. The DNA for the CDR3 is TGTGCCAGCAGCTTCACCAGGTACAATGAGCAGTTCTTC. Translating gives CASSFTRYNEQFF.

CDR3 DNA sequence: TGTGCCACCAGCAGAGATGTACTAGCGGGAGTGAGGGAGACCCAGTACTTC. This translates into CATSRDVLAGVRETQYF. The genes are TRBV15 and TRBJ2-5; 11 positions match TRBD2. The CDR3 totals 17 residues. Trimming removed 0 bases from V and 5 bases from J; junction bases left unmatched: 8. Per the germline V gene, CDR1 is LNHNV and CDR2 is YYDKDF (reference sequence).

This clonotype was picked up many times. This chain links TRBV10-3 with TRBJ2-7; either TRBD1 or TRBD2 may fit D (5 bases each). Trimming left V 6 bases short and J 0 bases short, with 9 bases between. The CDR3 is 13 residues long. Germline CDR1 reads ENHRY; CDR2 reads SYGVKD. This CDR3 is CAIRRGGSYEQYF. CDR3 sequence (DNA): TGTGCCATCAGGCGTGGGGGCTCCTACGAGCAGTACTTC.

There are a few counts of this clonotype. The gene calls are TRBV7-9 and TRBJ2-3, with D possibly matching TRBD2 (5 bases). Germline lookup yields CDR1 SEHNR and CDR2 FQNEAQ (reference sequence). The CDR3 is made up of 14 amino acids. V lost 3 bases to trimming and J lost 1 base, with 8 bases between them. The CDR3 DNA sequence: TGTGCCAGCAGCTTTAGTAGCGGCACAGATACGCAGTATTTT. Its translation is CASSFSSGTDTQYF.

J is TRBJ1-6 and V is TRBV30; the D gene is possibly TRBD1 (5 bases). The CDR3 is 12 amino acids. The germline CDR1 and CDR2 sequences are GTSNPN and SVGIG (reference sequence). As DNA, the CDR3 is TGTGCTATAGGCGGGGCAAACTCACCCCTCCACTTT. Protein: CAIGGANSPLHF.

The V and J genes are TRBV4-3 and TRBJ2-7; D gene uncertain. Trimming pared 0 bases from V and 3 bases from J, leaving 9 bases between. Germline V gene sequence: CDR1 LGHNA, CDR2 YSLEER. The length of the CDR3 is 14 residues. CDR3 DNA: TGCGCCAGCAGCCAAGATAACGGAATCTACGAGCAGTACTTC. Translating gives CASSQDNGIYEQYF.

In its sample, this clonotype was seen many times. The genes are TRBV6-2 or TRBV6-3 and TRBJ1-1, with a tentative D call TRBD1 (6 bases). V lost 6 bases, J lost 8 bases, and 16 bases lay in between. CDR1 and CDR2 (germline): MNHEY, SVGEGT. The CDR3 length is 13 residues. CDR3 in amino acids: CASRDVPGQEAFF. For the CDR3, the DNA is TGTGCCAGCAGAGACGTTCCGGGACAAGAAGCTTTCTTT.

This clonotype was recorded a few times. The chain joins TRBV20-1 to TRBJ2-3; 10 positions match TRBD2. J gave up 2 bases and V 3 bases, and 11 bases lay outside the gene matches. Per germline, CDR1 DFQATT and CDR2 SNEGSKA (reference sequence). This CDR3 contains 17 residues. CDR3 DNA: TGCAGTGCTAGGGTACTAGCGGGGCCTGGCCCCACAGATACGCAGTATTTT. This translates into CSARVLAGPGPTDTQYF.

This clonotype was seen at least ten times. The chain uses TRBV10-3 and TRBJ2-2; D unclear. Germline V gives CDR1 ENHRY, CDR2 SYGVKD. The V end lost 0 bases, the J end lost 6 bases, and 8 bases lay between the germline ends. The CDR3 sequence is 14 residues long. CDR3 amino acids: CAISESQEAGELFF. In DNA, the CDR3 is TGTGCCATCAGTGAGTCGCAAGAGGCCGGGGAGCTGTTTTTT.

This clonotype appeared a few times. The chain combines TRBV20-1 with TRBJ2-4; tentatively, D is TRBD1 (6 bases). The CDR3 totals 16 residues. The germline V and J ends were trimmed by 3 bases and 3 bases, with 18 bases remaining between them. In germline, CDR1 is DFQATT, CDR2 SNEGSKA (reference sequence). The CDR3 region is CSARSGTPPYKNIQYF. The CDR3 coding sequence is TGCAGTGCTAGGTCCGGGACACCCCCATACAAAAACATTCAGTACTTC.

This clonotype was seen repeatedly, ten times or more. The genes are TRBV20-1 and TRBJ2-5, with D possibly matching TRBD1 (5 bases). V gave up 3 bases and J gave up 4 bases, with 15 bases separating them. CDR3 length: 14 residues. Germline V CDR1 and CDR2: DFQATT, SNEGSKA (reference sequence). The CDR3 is CSASDTGSGETQYF. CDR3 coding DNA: TGCAGTGCTAGCGATACAGGTTCGGGAGAGACCCAGTACTTC.

CDR3 residues: CSAVLSGGPYEQYF. CDR3 bases: TGCAGTGCGGTCCTGTCGGGAGGCCCCTACGAGCAGTACTTC. V usage is TRBV20-1 and J usage is TRBJ2-7, with 7 bases fitting TRBD2. V dropped 6 bases and J dropped 2; count of bases not matched to a gene: 10. Germline V gene sequence: CDR1 DFQATT, CDR2 SNEGSKA (reference sequence). This CDR3 contains 14 residues.

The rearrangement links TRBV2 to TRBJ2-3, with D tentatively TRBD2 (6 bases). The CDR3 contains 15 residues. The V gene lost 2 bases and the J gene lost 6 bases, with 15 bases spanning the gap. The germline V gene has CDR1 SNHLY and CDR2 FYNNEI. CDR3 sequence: CASSESAGPPDTQYF. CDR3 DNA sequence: TGTGCCAGCAGTGAATCGGCGGGGCCCCCGGATACGCAGTATTTT.

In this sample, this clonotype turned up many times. This CDR3 reads CASRAGSSTDTQYF. In DNA, the CDR3 is TGTGCCAGCAGGGCGGGATCTAGCACAGATACGCAGTATTTT. V is TRBV12-3 or TRBV12-4 and J is TRBJ2-3; TRBD2 might be the D (6 bases). V lost 6 bases and J lost 0, with 10 bases in between. The CDR3 sequence is 14 residues long.

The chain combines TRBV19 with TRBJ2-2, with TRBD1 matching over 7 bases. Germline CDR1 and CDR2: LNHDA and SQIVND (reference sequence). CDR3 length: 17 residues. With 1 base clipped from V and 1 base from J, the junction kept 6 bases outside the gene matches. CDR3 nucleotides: TGTGCCAGTAGTATAGGATGGGCAGGGGGGAACACCGGGGAGCTGTTTTTT. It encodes CASSIGWAGGNTGELFF. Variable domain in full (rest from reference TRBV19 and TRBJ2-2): DGGITQSPKYLFRKEGQNVTLSCEQNLNHDAMYWYRQDPGQGLRLIYYSQIVNDFQKGDIAEGYSVSREKKESFPLTVTSAQKNPTAFYLCASSIGWAGGNTGELFFGEGSRLTVL.

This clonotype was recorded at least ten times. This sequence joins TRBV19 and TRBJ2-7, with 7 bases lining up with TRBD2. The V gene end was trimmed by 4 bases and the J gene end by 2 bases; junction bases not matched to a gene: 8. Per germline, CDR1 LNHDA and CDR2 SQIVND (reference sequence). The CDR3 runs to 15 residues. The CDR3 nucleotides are TGTGCCAGTAGTACTCAACTAGCGACAACCTACGAGCAGTACTTC. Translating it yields CASSTQLATTYEQYF.

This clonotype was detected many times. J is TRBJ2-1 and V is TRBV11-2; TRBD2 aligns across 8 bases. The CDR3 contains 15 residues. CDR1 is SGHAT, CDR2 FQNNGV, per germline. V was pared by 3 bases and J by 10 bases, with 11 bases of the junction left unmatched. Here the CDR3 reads CASSFGAGGVREQFF. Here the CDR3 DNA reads TGTGCCAGCAGCTTTGGGGCGGGGGGAGTACGGGAGCAGTTCTTC.

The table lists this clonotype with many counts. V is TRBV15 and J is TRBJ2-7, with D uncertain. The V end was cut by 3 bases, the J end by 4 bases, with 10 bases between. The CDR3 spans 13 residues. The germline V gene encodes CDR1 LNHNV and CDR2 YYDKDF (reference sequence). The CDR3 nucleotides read TGTGCCACCAGCAGGGATCGGCAATACGAGCAGTACTTC. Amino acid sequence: CATSRDRQYEQYF. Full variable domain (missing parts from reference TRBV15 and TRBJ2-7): DAMVIQNPRYQVTQFGKPVTLSCSQTLNHNVMYWYQQKSSQAPKLLFHYYDKDFNNEADTPDNFQSRRPNTSFCFLDIRSPGLGDTAMYLCATSRDRQYEQYFGPGTRLTVT.

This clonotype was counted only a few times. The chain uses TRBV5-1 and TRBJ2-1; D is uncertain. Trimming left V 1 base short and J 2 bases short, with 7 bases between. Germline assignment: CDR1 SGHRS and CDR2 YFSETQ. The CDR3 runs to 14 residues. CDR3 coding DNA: TGCGCCAGCAGCTTGTTCCCCACCTACAATGAGCAGTTCTTC. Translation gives CASSLFPTYNEQFF. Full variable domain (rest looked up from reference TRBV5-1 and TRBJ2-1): KAGVTQTPRYLIKTRGQQVTLSCSPISGHRSVSWYQQTPGQGLQFLFEYFSETQRNKGNFPGRFSGRQFSNSRSEMNVSTLELGDSALYLCASSLFPTYNEQFFGPGTRLTVL.

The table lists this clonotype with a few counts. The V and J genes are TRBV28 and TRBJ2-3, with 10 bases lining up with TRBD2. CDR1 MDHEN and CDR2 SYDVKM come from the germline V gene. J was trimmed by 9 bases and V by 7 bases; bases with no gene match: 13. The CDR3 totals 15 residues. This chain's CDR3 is CASTLAVAGGRTQYF. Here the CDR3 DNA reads TGTGCCAGCACTTTGGCGGTAGCGGGGGGAAGAACGCAGTATTTT.